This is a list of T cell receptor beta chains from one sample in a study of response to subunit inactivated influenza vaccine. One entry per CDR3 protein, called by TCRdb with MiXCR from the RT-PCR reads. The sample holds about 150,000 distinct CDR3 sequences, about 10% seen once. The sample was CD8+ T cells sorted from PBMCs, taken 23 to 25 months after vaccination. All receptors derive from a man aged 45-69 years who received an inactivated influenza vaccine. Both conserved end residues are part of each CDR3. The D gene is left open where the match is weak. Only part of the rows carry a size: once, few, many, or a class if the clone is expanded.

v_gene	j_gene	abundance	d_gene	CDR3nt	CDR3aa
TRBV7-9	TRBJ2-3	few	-	TGTGCCAGCAGCTCACACGGGCGTGGGGGCACAGATACGCAGTATTTT	CASSSHGRGGTDTQYF
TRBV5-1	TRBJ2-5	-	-	TGCGCCAGCAGCTACCGGGCGGGGGCCCAAGAGACCCAGTACTTC	CASSYRAGAQETQYF
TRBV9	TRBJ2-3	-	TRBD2	TGTGCCAGCAGCGTAGGCGGGAGCGGCACAGATACGCAGTATTTT	CASSVGGSGTDTQYF
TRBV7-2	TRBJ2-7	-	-	TGTGCCAGCAGCGACCGTACCTACGAGCAGTACTTC	CASSDRTYEQYF
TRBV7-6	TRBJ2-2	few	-	TGTGCCAGCAGCAGTAAAGTCCTACTTCTTAACACCGGGGAGCTGTTTTTT	CASSSKVLLLNTGELFF
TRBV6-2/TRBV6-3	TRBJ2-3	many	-	TGTGCCAGCAGTTACTCACGGGAGTTTGATACGCAGTATTTT	CASSYSREFDTQYF
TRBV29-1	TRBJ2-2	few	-	TGCAGCGGGACTACTAGTCGGGGGAATACCGGGGAGCTGTTTTTT	CSGTTSRGNTGELFF
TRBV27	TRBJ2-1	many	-	TGTGCCAGCAGTTTAGGGCCAGGGGGGAGCCATGAGCAGTTCTTC	CASSLGPGGSHEQFF
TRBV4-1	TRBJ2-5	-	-	TGCGCCAGCAGCCACCCCGTGCTTGAAATACAGGGAGGGACCCAGTACTTC	CASSHPVLEIQGGTQYF
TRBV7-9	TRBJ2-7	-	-	TGTGCCAGCAGCTTACCTGGGCAGCGCACCTACGAGCAGTACTTC	CASSLPGQRTYEQYF
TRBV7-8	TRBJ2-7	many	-	TGTGCCAGCAGCTTAGCCCCCTGGAGCGAGCAGTACTTC	CASSLAPWSEQYF
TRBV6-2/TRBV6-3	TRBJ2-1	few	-	TGTGCCAGCAGAGGCGGGGCGTACTACAATGAGCAGTTCTTC	CASRGGAYYNEQFF
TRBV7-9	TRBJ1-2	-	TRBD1	TGTGCCAGCAGCGGAGGGACAGGGGGCGCCCACTATGGCTACACCTTC	CASSGGTGGAHYGYTF
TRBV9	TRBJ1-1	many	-	TGTGCCAGCAGCGTAGCTTGGGGGGGCACTGAAGCTTTCTTT	CASSVAWGGTEAFF
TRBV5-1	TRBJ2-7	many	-	TGCGCCAGCAGCTTGGCCGTCTCTGGGACCTACGAGCAGTACTTC	CASSLAVSGTYEQYF
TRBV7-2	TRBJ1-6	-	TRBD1	TGTGCCAGCAGCTCAACAGGGGGCCGCGGTTCACCCCTCCACTTT	CASSSTGGRGSPLHF
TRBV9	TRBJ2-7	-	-	TGTGCCAGCAGTTCCCGGGGCGAGCAGTACTTC	CASSSRGEQYF
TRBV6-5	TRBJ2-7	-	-	TGTGCCAGCAGTTATACAGGGACCTACGAGCAGTACTTC	CASSYTGTYEQYF
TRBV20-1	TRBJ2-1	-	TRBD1	TGCAGTGCTAGAGATATCCGCGGGACAGGGGGGACGGGTGAGCAGTTCTTC	CSARDIRGTGGTGEQFF
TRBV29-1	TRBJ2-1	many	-	TGCAGCGTTGAAGATACCGGGTCCTACAATGAGCAGTTCTTC	CSVEDTGSYNEQFF
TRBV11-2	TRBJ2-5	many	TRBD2	TGTGCCAGCAGTCTCAGCGGTGGGAGGGCCCAGTACTTC	CASSLSGGRAQYF
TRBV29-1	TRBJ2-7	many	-	TGCAGCGTAGCGATAAACTACGAGCAGTACTTC	CSVAINYEQYF
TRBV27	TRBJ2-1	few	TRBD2	TGTGCCAGCAGTTTATTTGGTAGCGGGTACAATGAGCAGTTCTTC	CASSLFGSGYNEQFF
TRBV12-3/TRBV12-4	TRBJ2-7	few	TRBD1	TGTGCCAGCAGTTTACAAGGGGGCGCGTACGAGCAGTACTTC	CASSLQGGAYEQYF
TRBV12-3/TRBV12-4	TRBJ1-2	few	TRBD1	TGTGCCAGCAGTGGCGAGGACAGGGGGTATGGCTACACCTTC	CASSGEDRGYGYTF
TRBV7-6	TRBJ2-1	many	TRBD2	TGTGCCAGCAGCTTAGGCCTTAGCGGGAGATATGAGCAGTTCTTC	CASSLGLSGRYEQFF
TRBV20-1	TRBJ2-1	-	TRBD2	TGCAGTGCCGAGGGGTCTCCTAGCGGGGGGGCCTTCGAGCAGTTCTTC	CSAEGSPSGGAFEQFF
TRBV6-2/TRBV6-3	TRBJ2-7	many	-	TGTGCCAGCAGTTACGGGCTGACCTCCTACGAGCAGTACTTC	CASSYGLTSYEQYF
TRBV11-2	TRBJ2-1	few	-	TGTGCCAGCAGATGGACAGACTACAATGAGCAGTTCTTC	CASRWTDYNEQFF
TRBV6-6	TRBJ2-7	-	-	TGTGCCAGCAGGTCCGAGGGGGGCGAGCAGTACTTC	CASRSEGGEQYF
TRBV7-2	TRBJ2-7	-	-	TGTGCCAGCAGCTTCCTAGCGAGCTCCTACGAGCAGTACTTC	CASSFLASSYEQYF
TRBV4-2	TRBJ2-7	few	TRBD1	TGTGCCAGCAGCCAAGAGGGACAGAGCTCCTACGAGCAGTACTTC	CASSQEGQSSYEQYF
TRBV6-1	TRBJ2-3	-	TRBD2	TGTGCCAGCAGTCGCGGGGGGGCAGATACGCAGTATTTT	CASSRGGADTQYF
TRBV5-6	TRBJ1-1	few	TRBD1	TGTGCCAGCAGCATGGGACAGGGGGTACCTGAAGCTTTCTTT	CASSMGQGVPEAFF
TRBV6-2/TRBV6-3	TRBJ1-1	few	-	TGTGCCAGCAGTTTATATAACACACACACTGAAGCTTTCTTT	CASSLYNTHTEAFF
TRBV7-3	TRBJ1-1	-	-	TGTGCCAGCAGCCCCGGGGGCGGTGCGGACGAAGCTTTCTTT	CASSPGGGADEAFF
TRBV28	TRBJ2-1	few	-	TGTGCCAGCAGTTTAAAGCGGACCTCCTACAATGAGCAGTTCTTC	CASSLKRTSYNEQFF
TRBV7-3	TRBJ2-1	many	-	TGTGCCAGCAGCTTAATAAGGCTTCACGACAGGAGCTACAATGAGCAGTTCTTC	CASSLIRLHDRSYNEQFF
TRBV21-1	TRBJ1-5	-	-	TGTGCCAGCAGCAATAAGGATAAGGAAGAAAGCAATCAGCCCCAGCATTTT	CASSNKDKEESNQPQHF
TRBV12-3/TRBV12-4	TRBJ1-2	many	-	TGTGCCAGCAGTGGGACAAGGGCCAACTATGGCTACACCTTC	CASSGTRANYGYTF
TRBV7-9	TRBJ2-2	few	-	TGTGCCAGCAGCTCTGCGGGGAATGGGGAGCTGTTTTTT	CASSSAGNGELFF